This TCR beta chain was identified during a study of T cells in tuberculosis. Profiled with immunoSEQ multiplex PCR; TCRdb holds only in-frame clones, not every one. The sample shows over 30,000 clones, around 93% of them seen only once. There are 15 residues in the CDR3. The germline gives CDR1 GTSNPN, CDR2 SVGIG (reference sequence). V gave up 2 bases and J gave up 7 bases; unmatched junction bases: 10. Sequences were obtained from PBMCs. This receptor was taken from a donor aged 10-29 years with latent tuberculosis or without tuberculosis infection. Some clones in this sample may be carry-over from other donors' samples. This rearrangement joins TRBV30 to TRBJ2-1, with 8 nucleotides matching TRBD2. The CDR3 region is CAWSTVAGPRNEQFF. The CDR3 DNA reads as TGTGCCTGGAGTACCGTAGCGGGGCCGAGGAATGAGCAGTTCTTC.